The clone carrying this T cell receptor beta chain appeared many times. Its antigen remains unknown. Template switching introduced a universal primer site, and the cDNA bore unique molecular identifiers. TCRdb recomputed calls from the 5' RACE reads with MiXCR, one row per CDR3 protein. The sample yields about 220,000 distinct CDR3 sequences, 6% to 8.5% seen once. The sample belongs to a study of identical twins. Study results and limitations: Analyses based on zero insertions could be partly confounded by invariant MAIT and iNKT cells.

Losses at the gene ends were 0 bases for V and 10 bases for J; bases not matched to a gene: 8. The CDR3 is made up of 15 amino acids. CDR1 and CDR2 from the germline V gene are SGHAT and FQNNGV. The same data also went into a second study, on yellow fever vaccine responses in identical twins.

The sequence came from a young woman in good health. The V gene is TRBV11-2, the J gene TRBJ2-1; 8 bases are shared with TRBD2. The sequencing sample was made of CD8+ T cells sorted from blood. The CDR3 nucleotides read TGTGCCAGCAGCTTAGATCTTTTCGTAGCGGGAGAGCAGTTCTTC. Translating gives CASSLDLFVAGEQFF.